This is a list of T cell receptor beta chains from one sample in a study of T cell repertoires in cytomegalovirus infection. TCRdb processed the reads anew with MiXCR; each CDR3 protein has one entry. Of about 260,000 distinct CDR3 sequences in the sample, approximately 8.3% were seen once. The sequencing sample was made of PBMCs. These receptors were collected from a human donor in good health (CMV status not recorded). Some clones in this sample may be carry-over from other donors' samples. The CDR3 runs from the conserved cysteine through the conserved F or W. D genes are given only for firm matches. Some rows have no size entry. The others give once, few or many, or a class for an expanded clone.

D gene: -; J gene: TRBJ1-1; clone size: few; V gene: TRBV29-1; CDR3 protein: CSVGGGRGTEAFF; CDR3 DNA: TGCAGCGTTGGTGGGGGTCGGGGCACTGAAGCTTTCTTT
D gene: -; J gene: TRBJ1-1; clone size: many; V gene: TRBV28; CDR3 protein: CASRGRPEAFF; CDR3 DNA: TGTGCCAGCCGTGGACGGCCTGAAGCTTTCTTT
D gene: TRBD2; J gene: TRBJ2-1; clone size: many; V gene: TRBV11-3; CDR3 protein: CASSPGLAGGGAYNEQFF; CDR3 DNA: TGTGCCAGCAGCCCGGGACTAGCGGGAGGTGGGGCCTACAATGAGCAGTTCTTC
D gene: -; J gene: TRBJ2-2; clone size: many; V gene: TRBV19; CDR3 protein: CASKGHPNTGELFF; CDR3 DNA: TGTGCCAGTAAAGGACACCCAAACACCGGGGAGCTGTTTTTT
D gene: -; J gene: TRBJ2-1; clone size: -; V gene: TRBV3-1; CDR3 protein: CASSLSLAYEQFF; CDR3 DNA: TGTGCCAGCAGCTTAAGTCTAGCATATGAGCAGTTCTTC
D gene: -; J gene: TRBJ1-6; clone size: -; V gene: TRBV14; CDR3 protein: CASRLRTEGPLHF; CDR3 DNA: TGTGCCAGCAGACTTCGGACAGAAGGACCCCTCCACTTT
D gene: -; J gene: TRBJ2-7; clone size: few; V gene: TRBV6-1; CDR3 protein: CASRNQPGLTYEQYF; CDR3 DNA: TGTGCCAGCAGAAACCAACCGGGACTGACCTACGAGCAGTACTTC
D gene: -; J gene: TRBJ2-1; clone size: many; V gene: TRBV7-2; CDR3 protein: CASSLGLGDEQFF; CDR3 DNA: TGTGCCAGCAGCTTAGGACTAGGAGACGAGCAGTTCTTC
D gene: TRBD1; J gene: TRBJ2-1; clone size: many; V gene: TRBV7-3; CDR3 protein: CASSARQGATYNEQFF; CDR3 DNA: TGTGCCAGCAGCGCCCGACAGGGGGCAACCTACAATGAGCAGTTCTTC
D gene: -; J gene: TRBJ1-6; clone size: many; V gene: TRBV7-2; CDR3 protein: CASSLAAGTATSPLHF; CDR3 DNA: TGTGCCAGCAGCTTAGCGGCCGGGACGGCCACTTCACCCCTCCACTTT
D gene: -; J gene: TRBJ2-7; clone size: many; V gene: TRBV6-6; CDR3 protein: CASRRDNSYEQYF; CDR3 DNA: TGTGCCAGCAGACGGGACAACTCCTACGAGCAGTACTTC
D gene: TRBD1; J gene: TRBJ2-7; clone size: many; V gene: TRBV7-8; CDR3 protein: CASSLYEGASEQYF; CDR3 DNA: TGTGCCAGCAGCTTATATGAGGGGGCTAGCGAGCAGTACTTC
D gene: TRBD1; J gene: TRBJ2-7; clone size: many; V gene: TRBV10-3; CDR3 protein: CAISDQTGSYEQYF; CDR3 DNA: TGTGCCATCAGTGACCAGACAGGGAGCTACGAGCAGTACTTC
D gene: TRBD2; J gene: TRBJ2-7; clone size: many; V gene: TRBV7-2; CDR3 protein: CASSFGTSVYEQYF; CDR3 DNA: TGTGCCAGCAGCTTCGGGACTAGCGTCTACGAGCAGTACTTC
D gene: TRBD1; J gene: TRBJ2-7; clone size: many; V gene: TRBV12-3/TRBV12-4; CDR3 protein: CASSPGQQKGEQYF; CDR3 DNA: TGTGCCAGCAGTCCGGGACAGCAAAAAGGGGAGCAGTACTTC
D gene: -; J gene: TRBJ1-1; clone size: few; V gene: TRBV4-1; CDR3 protein: CASSQDPNGNTEAFF; CDR3 DNA: TGTGCCAGCAGCCAAGATCCCAACGGGAACACTGAAGCTTTCTTT
D gene: -; J gene: TRBJ2-3; clone size: many; V gene: TRBV7-3; CDR3 protein: CASSLMGRDTDTQYF; CDR3 DNA: TGTGCCAGCAGCTTAATGGGCAGGGACACAGATACGCAGTATTTT
D gene: TRBD2; J gene: TRBJ2-3; clone size: many; V gene: TRBV4-1; CDR3 protein: CASSLGAGGPRTDTQYF; CDR3 DNA: TGCGCCAGCAGCCTCGGAGCGGGGGGGCCGAGGACAGATACGCAGTATTTT
D gene: -; J gene: TRBJ1-6; clone size: many; V gene: TRBV7-9; CDR3 protein: CASSPRQDSPLHF; CDR3 DNA: TGTGCCAGCAGCCCACGACAGGATTCACCCCTCCACTTT
D gene: -; J gene: TRBJ2-5; clone size: -; V gene: TRBV5-6; CDR3 protein: CASSSRLRYQETQYF; CDR3 DNA: TGTGCCAGCAGCTCCCGCCTTAGGTACCAAGAGACCCAGTACTTC
D gene: TRBD1; J gene: TRBJ2-5; clone size: many; V gene: TRBV7-2; CDR3 protein: CASSRGRGPEETQYF; CDR3 DNA: TGTGCCAGCAGCCGCGGAAGGGGGCCGGAAGAGACCCAGTACTTC
D gene: -; J gene: TRBJ2-7; clone size: -; V gene: TRBV28; CDR3 protein: CASSSEWGALRYEQYF; CDR3 DNA: TGTGCCAGCAGTTCCGAGTGGGGGGCGCTTAGGTACGAGCAGTACTTC
D gene: -; J gene: TRBJ1-2; clone size: many; V gene: TRBV6-2/TRBV6-3; CDR3 protein: CASSQDLGRYAYYGYTF; CDR3 DNA: TGTGCCAGCAGCCAAGATTTAGGCCGATACGCGTACTATGGCTACACCTTC
D gene: TRBD1; J gene: TRBJ2-2; clone size: few; V gene: TRBV27; CDR3 protein: CASKPWTGSINTGELFF; CDR3 DNA: TGTGCCAGCAAACCGTGGACAGGATCTATCAACACCGGGGAGCTGTTTTTT
D gene: -; J gene: TRBJ1-2; clone size: many; V gene: TRBV7-2; CDR3 protein: CASSSRHGGYTF; CDR3 DNA: TGTGCCAGCAGCTCCAGACATGGTGGCTACACCTTC
D gene: -; J gene: TRBJ2-1; clone size: once; V gene: TRBV7-9; CDR3 protein: CASSPRQLGQQFF; CDR3 DNA: TGTGCCAGCAGCCCGAGACAGCTTGGCCAGCAGTTCTTC
D gene: TRBD1; J gene: TRBJ2-3; clone size: -; V gene: TRBV24-1; CDR3 protein: CATSEPPGDRGETSTDTQYF; CDR3 DNA: TGTGCCACCAGTGAACCCCCGGGGGACAGGGGGGAGACTAGCACAGATACGCAGTATTTT
D gene: TRBD1; J gene: TRBJ1-5; clone size: few; V gene: TRBV7-2; CDR3 protein: CASSPGTGGARNNQPQHF; CDR3 DNA: TGTGCCAGCAGCCCCGGGACAGGGGGCGCGCGGAACAATCAGCCCCAGCATTTT
D gene: TRBD2; J gene: TRBJ2-5; clone size: -; V gene: TRBV9; CDR3 protein: CASSVGPGGRTGTQYF; CDR3 DNA: TGTGCCAGCAGCGTAGGTCCGGGGGGGCGGACTGGGACCCAGTACTTC
D gene: -; J gene: TRBJ2-7; clone size: many; V gene: TRBV7-2; CDR3 protein: CASSLVALSSYEQYF; CDR3 DNA: TGTGCCAGCAGCTTAGTGGCCTTAAGCTCCTACGAGCAGTACTTC
D gene: -; J gene: TRBJ1-4; clone size: -; V gene: TRBV12-3/TRBV12-4; CDR3 protein: CASSSRTGLDEKLFF; CDR3 DNA: TGTGCCAGCAGTTCCAGGACGGGGTTGGATGAAAAACTGTTTTTT
D gene: -; J gene: TRBJ2-3; clone size: -; V gene: TRBV4-1; CDR3 protein: CASSQEARRTDTQYF; CDR3 DNA: TGCGCCAGCAGCCAAGAAGCAAGACGCACAGATACGCAGTATTTT
D gene: TRBD2; J gene: TRBJ2-7; clone size: few; V gene: TRBV6-6; CDR3 protein: CASSQREFEYEQYF; CDR3 DNA: TGTGCCAGCAGTCAGCGGGAATTTGAATACGAGCAGTACTTC
D gene: -; J gene: TRBJ2-1; clone size: many; V gene: TRBV20-1; CDR3 protein: CSGRGAAEQFF; CDR3 DNA: TGCAGTGGCCGGGGGGCAGCGGAACAGTTCTTC
D gene: -; J gene: TRBJ2-5; clone size: -; V gene: TRBV24-1; CDR3 protein: CATQKGETQYF; CDR3 DNA: TGTGCCACTCAAAAGGGGGAGACCCAGTACTTC
D gene: -; J gene: TRBJ2-1; clone size: -; V gene: TRBV6-2/TRBV6-3; CDR3 protein: CASRFSGYNEQFF; CDR3 DNA: TGTGCCAGCAGGTTCTCGGGGTACAATGAGCAGTTCTTC
D gene: TRBD2; J gene: TRBJ2-5; clone size: -; V gene: TRBV20-1; CDR3 protein: CSARVASGAQETQYF; CDR3 DNA: TGCAGTGCTAGAGTGGCTAGCGGGGCCCAAGAGACCCAGTACTTC
D gene: TRBD1; J gene: TRBJ2-7; clone size: many; V gene: TRBV7-2; CDR3 protein: CASSWPGGATSYEQYF; CDR3 DNA: TGTGCCAGCAGCTGGCCAGGGGGCGCGACTTCCTACGAGCAGTACTTC
D gene: -; J gene: TRBJ1-2; clone size: many; V gene: TRBV30; CDR3 protein: CAWGPGSSNYGYTF; CDR3 DNA: TGTGCCTGGGGACCTGGCAGTTCAAACTATGGCTACACCTTC
D gene: -; J gene: TRBJ2-1; clone size: many; V gene: TRBV7-2; CDR3 protein: CASTPSYNEQFF; CDR3 DNA: TGTGCCAGCACCCCAAGTTACAATGAGCAGTTCTTC
D gene: -; J gene: TRBJ1-1; clone size: many; V gene: TRBV7-2; CDR3 protein: CASTTVVVTEAFF; CDR3 DNA: TGTGCCAGCACCACCGTGGTTGTCACTGAAGCTTTCTTT
D gene: -; J gene: TRBJ1-2; clone size: many; V gene: TRBV7-2; CDR3 protein: CASLPGAAAYGYTF; CDR3 DNA: TGTGCCAGCCTGCCCGGGGCAGCCGCTTATGGCTACACCTTC
D gene: -; J gene: TRBJ2-3; clone size: few; V gene: TRBV7-6; CDR3 protein: CASSSRVVVPPFSTDTQYF; CDR3 DNA: TGTGCCAGCAGCTCCCGCGTGGTTGTTCCACCGTTTAGCACAGATACGCAGTATTTT
D gene: TRBD1; J gene: TRBJ2-3; clone size: -; V gene: TRBV7-2; CDR3 protein: CASSQGTGLDTQYF; CDR3 DNA: TGTGCCAGCAGCCAAGGGACAGGGCTAGATACGCAGTATTTT
D gene: -; J gene: TRBJ2-1; clone size: many; V gene: TRBV12-3/TRBV12-4; CDR3 protein: CASTGPYNEQFF; CDR3 DNA: TGTGCCAGCACGGGGCCCTACAATGAGCAGTTCTTC
D gene: TRBD1; J gene: TRBJ2-2; clone size: few; V gene: TRBV25-1; CDR3 protein: CASSEDRGLDGELFF; CDR3 DNA: TGTGCCAGCAGTGAGGACAGGGGGCTCGACGGGGAGCTGTTTTTT
D gene: -; J gene: TRBJ1-5; clone size: -; V gene: TRBV7-8; CDR3 protein: CASSPKGGGPQHF; CDR3 DNA: TGTGCCAGCAGTCCCAAAGGGGGGGGGCCCCAGCATTTT
D gene: TRBD2; J gene: TRBJ2-7; clone size: -; V gene: TRBV6-2/TRBV6-3; CDR3 protein: CAVRTSGNYEQYF; CDR3 DNA: TGTGCCGTCCGGACTAGCGGGAACTACGAGCAGTACTTC
D gene: -; J gene: TRBJ2-1; clone size: many; V gene: TRBV7-9; CDR3 protein: CASSLATEQFF; CDR3 DNA: TGTGCCAGCAGCTTAGCTACTGAGCAGTTCTTC
D gene: TRBD1; J gene: TRBJ2-4; clone size: many; V gene: TRBV7-2; CDR3 protein: CASSPHRGLNIQYF; CDR3 DNA: TGTGCCAGCAGCCCACACAGGGGGCTAAACATTCAGTACTTC